The present TCR beta chain was sequenced within a study of T cell responses to AZD1222 COVID-19 vaccine. Findings and caveats of the study: Unmutated regions of variants are reportedly targeted by nearly half of spike-specific TCRs. Increased Spike-specific TCR breadth and depth were observed after two AZD1222 doses.

CDR1 and CDR2 (germline): SGHVS, FQNEAQ. V was cut by 1 base and J by 0 bases, with 7 bases left in between. The CDR3 totals 15 residues. Profiled with immunoSEQ multiplex PCR; TCRdb holds only in-frame clones, not every one. Seen here are tens of thousands of clones, roughly 87% observed once, and the top ten hold 15% to 20%. Notes on this clone: What it recognizes is unknown.

Sequencing was performed on peripheral blood, taken on day 0 of AZD1222 vaccination. The rearrangement uses TRBV7-8 and TRBJ2-1, with D hard to call. This TCR came from an adult in good health. The CDR3 nucleotides read TGTGCCAGCAGCTTAGGTACGAGCTCCTACAATGAGCAGTTCTTC. This codes for CASSLGTSSYNEQFF.